This TCR beta chain was identified during a study of neoadjuvant anti-PD-1 for oral cavity cancer. Study results and caveats: Higher pretreatment Treg/Th17 ratios tracked higher pretreatment blood clonality.

Worth noting for this clone: The antigen is undetermined.

The germline V gene has CDR1 DFQATT and CDR2 SNEGSKA (reference sequence). The V end lost 8 bases, the J end lost 4 bases, and 8 bases lay between the germline ends. There are 10 residues in the CDR3. Produced via immunoSEQ multiplex PCR; TCRdb's table is partial and in-frame only. In the table there are about 15,000 clones, 70% of which are singletons. The clonotype comes from a person between 35 and 79 years old with oral cavity squamous cell carcinoma. The chain couples TRBV20-1 to TRBJ1-2; D is unclear. Sample: PBMCs, taken before nivolumab (anti-PD-1) treatment. This CDR3 is CSTAGYGYTF. The DNA for the CDR3 is TGCAGTACCGCGGGCTATGGCTACACCTTC.